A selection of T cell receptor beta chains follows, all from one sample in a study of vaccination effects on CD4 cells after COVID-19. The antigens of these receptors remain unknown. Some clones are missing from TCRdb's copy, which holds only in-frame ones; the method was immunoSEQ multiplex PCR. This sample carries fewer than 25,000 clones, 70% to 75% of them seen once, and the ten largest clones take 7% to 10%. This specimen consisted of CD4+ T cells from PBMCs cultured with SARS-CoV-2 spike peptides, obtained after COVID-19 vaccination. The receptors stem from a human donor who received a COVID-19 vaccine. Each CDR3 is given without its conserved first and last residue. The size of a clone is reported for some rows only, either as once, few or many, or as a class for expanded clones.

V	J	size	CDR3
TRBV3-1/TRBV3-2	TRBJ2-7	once	ASSQSRYEQY
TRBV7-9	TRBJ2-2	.	ASSAPNTGELF
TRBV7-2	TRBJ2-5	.	ASSSRTSGSYETQY
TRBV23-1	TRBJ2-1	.	ASSHWPVGGDEQF
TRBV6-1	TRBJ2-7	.	ASSERGLAGGPNQNYEQY
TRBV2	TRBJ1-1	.	ASIRNPNTEAF
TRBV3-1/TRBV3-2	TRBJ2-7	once	ASSQLSYEQY
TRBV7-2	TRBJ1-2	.	ASSRDRDYGYT
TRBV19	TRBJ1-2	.	ASSFLQGNRDYGYT
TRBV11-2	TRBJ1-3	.	ASSPQNTIY
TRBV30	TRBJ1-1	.	AWPDRNLTEAF
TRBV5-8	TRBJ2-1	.	ASSSGTGNNEQF
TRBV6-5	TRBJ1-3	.	ASSYEGAVGNTIY
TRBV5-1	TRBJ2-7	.	ASSPDTTYEQY
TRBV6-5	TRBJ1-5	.	ASSRETGNQPQH
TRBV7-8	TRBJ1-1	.	ASSLASGPTEAF
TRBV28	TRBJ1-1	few	ASSLAYHTEAF
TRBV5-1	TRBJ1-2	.	ASSLRGQTYGYT
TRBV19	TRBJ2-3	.	ASSIFAGSGTDTQY
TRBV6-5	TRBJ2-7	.	ASNRDRGRYEQY
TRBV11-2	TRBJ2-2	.	ASSLTTGGQGTGELF
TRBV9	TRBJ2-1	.	ASSVISSGATFPEQF
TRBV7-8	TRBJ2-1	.	ASSKTSGGARF
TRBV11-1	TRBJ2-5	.	ASKRGQETQY
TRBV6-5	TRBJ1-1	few	ASSWGRTGSTEAF
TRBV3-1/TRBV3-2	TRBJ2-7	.	ASSQEGGSYEQY
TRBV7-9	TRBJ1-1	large	ASNLGTAVYEAF
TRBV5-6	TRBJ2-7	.	ASRSRQGYEQY
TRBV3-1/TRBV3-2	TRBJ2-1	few	ASSQVSGVSSGEQF
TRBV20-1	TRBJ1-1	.	SASAGAGGYTEAF
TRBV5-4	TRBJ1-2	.	ASNLGQGGRGYT
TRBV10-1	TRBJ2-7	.	ASSSSASYEQY
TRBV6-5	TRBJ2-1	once	ASRGGGHSYNEQF
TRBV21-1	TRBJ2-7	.	ASSKEGGGTYEQY
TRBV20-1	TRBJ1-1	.	SAQYTEAF
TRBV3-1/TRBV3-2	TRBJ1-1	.	ASSQAGTGATEAF
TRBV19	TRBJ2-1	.	ASLGQRGGYEQF
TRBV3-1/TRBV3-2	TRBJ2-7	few	ASSRDREYEQY
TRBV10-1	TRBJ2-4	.	ASSETSGLRLAKNIQY
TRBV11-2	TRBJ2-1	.	ASSLRRLVGPNEQF
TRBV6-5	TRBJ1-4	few	ASSFATNEKLF
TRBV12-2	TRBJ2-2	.	ASRLGPPAALTGELF
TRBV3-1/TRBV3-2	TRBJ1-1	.	ASSQPPRDSSNTEAF
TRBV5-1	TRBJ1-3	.	ASGTGTNTIY
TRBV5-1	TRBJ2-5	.	ASSFTGTQKETQY
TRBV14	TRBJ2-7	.	ASSHPTGPREQY
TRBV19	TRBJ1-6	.	ASSIEGATYNSPLH
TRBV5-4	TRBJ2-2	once	ASSPTGTSVTGELF
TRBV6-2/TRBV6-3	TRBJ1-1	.	ASSYPSQGVNTEAF
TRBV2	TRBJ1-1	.	ASSEGQGNTEAF
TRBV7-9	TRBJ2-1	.	ASSLSSTNYNEQF
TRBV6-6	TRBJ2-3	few	ASSFRGAVLDTQY
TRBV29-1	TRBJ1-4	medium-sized	SVGRQSNEKLF